The clone carrying this T cell receptor (beta chain) has ten or more counts. Its specificity is not known. Preparation of the TCRbeta library involved a method that used unique molecular identifiers. From the PCR reads, TCRdb called clonotypes with MiXCR, one entry per CDR3 protein. The table includes approximately 630,000 distinct CDR3 sequences, roughly 13% detected once. This sample is drawn from a study of T-cell reconstitution after alpha-beta-depleted transplantation in children. Study findings and constraints: Hyperexpanded clones declined; after one year, newly produced T cells mostly supplied diversity. As was reported, about two months after transplant, alpha-beta T cells came from several hundred expanded graft clones. Certain patients had high TCRbeta diversity at day 60, and it came from recipient T cells and thymic progenitors that survived.

The CDR3 sequence is 14 residues long. CDR1 SGHAT and CDR2 FQNNGV come from the germline V gene. The V end was cut by 4 bases, the J end by 8 bases, with 17 bases between. This TCR was recovered from a girl aged 2 to 10 with congenital amegakaryocytic thrombocytopenia, due to receive a stem cell transplant. The chain is built from TRBV11-2 and TRBJ1-2, with D possibly matching TRBD1 (6 bases). The source was PBMCs, collected before TCRalphabeta/CD19-depleted stem cell transplant. CDR3 coding DNA: TGTGCCAGCAGCTCCGTGGGGGGCGGTGACGGCTACACCTTC. It codes for CASSSVGGGDGYTF. Based on the CDR3 plus reference TRBV11-2 and TRBJ1-2, the full variable domain is EAGVAQSPRYKIIEKRQSVAFWCNPISGHATLYWYQQILGQGPKLLIQFQNNGVVDDSQLPKDRFSAERLKGVDSTLKIQPAKLEDSAVYLCASSSVGGGDGYTFGSGTRLTVV.